Below are 7 T cell receptor beta chains sequenced from a single sample in a study of T cell responses to AZD1222 COVID-19 vaccine. The protocol was immunoSEQ multiplex PCR, while the TCRdb copy is restricted to in-frame clones and leaves out a portion. This table holds 95,000 to 110,000 clones, about 90% found once. The input for sequencing was peripheral blood, taken on day 0 of AZD1222 vaccination. The origin of the receptors is an adult in good health.

In its sample, this clone was seen a few times. The rearrangement uses TRBV19 and TRBJ1-2; D unclear. Germline assignment: CDR1 LNHDA and CDR2 SQIVND (reference sequence). V was trimmed by 5 bases and J by 4 bases, leaving 14 bases between them. CDR3 size: 14 residues. The CDR3 reads CASSDPEASYGYTF. The DNA of the CDR3 is TGTGCCAGTAGTGATCCGGAGGCAAGCTATGGCTACACCTTC.

CDR3 sequence (DNA): TGTGCCAGCAGCTTAGGGTTGAATGATGGCTACACCTTC. Amino acid sequence: CASSLGLNDGYTF. This chain joins TRBV7-9 and TRBJ1-2; D uncertain. The CDR3 sequence is 13 residues long. Germline lookup yields CDR1 SEHNR and CDR2 FQNEAQ (reference sequence). The V end lost 1 base, the J end lost 6 bases, and 9 bases lay between the germline ends.

This chain connects TRBV6-5 to TRBJ2-5, with TRBD1 identical over 7 bases. There are 15 residues in the CDR3. Germline V gene lookup returns CDR1 MNHEY and CDR2 SVGAGI. V was clipped by 0 bases and J by 0 bases; unmatched bases: 1. This CDR3 is CASSYSDRDQETQYF. CDR3 nucleotide sequence: TGTGCCAGCAGTTACTCTGACAGGGACCAAGAGACCCAGTACTTC.

The rearrangement joins TRBV6-5 to TRBJ1-2; TRBD1 might be the D (5 bases). Per the germline V gene, CDR1 is MNHEY and CDR2 is SVGAGI. This CDR3 region has 14 residues. V lost 7 bases and J 4 bases, leaving 16 bases between the germline ends. CDR3 amino acids: CASTTRRDSYGYTF. Here the CDR3 DNA reads TGTGCCAGCACAACTAGGAGGGACTCCTATGGCTACACCTTC.

The rearrangement links TRBV4-2 to TRBJ2-1; D could derive from TRBD1 or TRBD2 (6 bases each). Germline CDR1 reads LGHNA; CDR2 reads YNFKEQ. The CDR3 covers 16 residues. The V gene lost 4 bases and the J gene lost 8 bases, with 21 bases spanning the gap. The CDR3 loop reads CASSLRGGGRADEQFF. DNA for the CDR3: TGTGCCAGCAGCCTTCGTGGAGGGGGGCGGGCGGATGAGCAGTTCTTC.

The gene calls are TRBV7-2 and TRBJ1-1; possibly TRBD1 for D (5 bases). CDR1 is SGHTA, CDR2 FQGNSA, per germline. V shed 2 bases and J shed 5 bases, with 9 bases lying between them. The CDR3 covers 13 residues. The CDR3 is CASSLRGWTEAFF. The DNA of the CDR3 is TGTGCCAGCAGCTTAAGGGGCTGGACTGAAGCTTTCTTT. Using reference TRBV7-2 and TRBJ1-1 for the parts outside the CDR3, the full variable domain is GAGVSQSPSNKVTEKGKDVELRCDPISGHTALYWYRQSLGQGLEFLIYFQGNSAPDKSGLPSDRFSAERTGGSVSTLTIQRTQQEDSAVYLCASSLRGWTEAFFGQGTRLTVV.

Turning to this clone: A read error may account for a junction end that differs from germline. The V gene is TRBV19, the J gene TRBJ1-1, with D unresolved. The CDR3 loop spans 14 amino acids. Germline CDR1 and CDR2: LNHDA and SQIVND (reference sequence). For the CDR3, the DNA is TGTGCCAGTAGTATACTCCCTACGGGAAGGGATTCGGTTTTT. Its protein is CASSILPTGRDSVF.